This passage covers 28 T cell receptor beta chains from one sample sequenced in a study of Ad26.COV2.S vaccination and SARS-CoV-2 variants. TCRdb's copy holds only in-frame clones and misses some; the assay was immunoSEQ multiplex PCR. The sample contains around 350,000 clones, around 90% of which appear only once. The specimen comprised peripheral blood, sampled after recovery from COVID-19. Every receptor here comes from a human donor who had recovered from COVID-19.

In its sample, this clone was seen once. V gene TRBV3-1 (or the pseudogene TRBV3-2) combines with J gene TRBJ1-2; D unclear. This CDR3 has 17 amino acids. The V and J ends lost 0 bases and 7 bases respectively, with 21 bases between them. The germline V gene encodes CDR1 LGHDT and CDR2 YNNKEL (reference sequence). The CDR3 sequence: CASSQEDLLGRVSGYTF. CDR3 in DNA: TGTGCCAGCAGCCAAGAGGACCTTTTAGGAAGGGTCAGTGGCTACACCTTC.

V gene TRBV19 combines with J gene TRBJ2-7, with a weak D call TRBD1 (5 bases). The CDR3 runs 13 residues. The V end lost 5 bases, the J end lost 6 bases, and 14 bases lay between the germline ends. CDR1 and CDR2 from the germline V gene are LNHDA and SQIVND (reference sequence). As DNA, the CDR3 is TGTGCCAGTAGTGCGGATGGACAAAGCGAGCAGTACTTC. Its protein is CASSADGQSEQYF.

This chain links TRBV5-6 with TRBJ1-2, with D possibly matching TRBD1 (6 bases). The CDR3 is 15 residues long. Germline CDR1 is SGHDT and CDR2 is YYEEEE. V dropped 4 bases and J dropped 2 bases, with 15 bases sitting between them. The DNA of the CDR3 is TGTGCCAGCAGCCCGACAGGCCTTAAGAACTATGGCTACACCTTC. Its translation is CASSPTGLKNYGYTF.

This chain joins TRBV18 and TRBJ2-5; 10 bases are a match to TRBD2. V trimming: 4 bases; J trimming: 0 bases; junction bases outside the gene matches: 2. Germline values: CDR1 KGHSH, CDR2 LQKENI. This CDR3 has 15 amino acids. The CDR3 reads CASSLLAGDQETQYF. For the CDR3, the DNA is TGTGCCAGCTCACTGCTAGCGGGGGACCAAGAGACCCAGTACTTC. Filled out from reference TRBV18 and TRBJ2-5, the complete variable domain reads NAGVMQNPRHLVRRRGQEARLRCSPMKGHSHVYWYRQLPEEGLKFMVYLQKENIIDESGMPKERFSAEFPKEGPSILRIQQVVRGDSAAYFCASSLLAGDQETQYFGPGTRLLVL.

This clone has only one observation. The rearrangement uses TRBV28 and TRBJ1-4; a weak D match, TRBD1 (5 bases). CDR3 length equals 15 residues. V shed 4 bases and J shed 7 bases, with 16 bases lying between them. Germline V gene lookup returns CDR1 MDHEN and CDR2 SYDVKM. The CDR3 region has the DNA TGTGCCAGCAGTTGGGGGGGTCGGATAGGTGAAAAACTGTTTTTT. Its translation: CASSWGGRIGEKLFF. Looking up the rest from reference TRBV28 and TRBJ1-4 gives the full variable domain: DVKVTQSSRYLVKRTGEKVFLECVQDMDHENMFWYRQDPGLGLRLIYFSYDVKMKEKGDIPEGYSVSREKKERFSLILESASTNQTSMYLCASSWGGRIGEKLFFGSGTQLSVL.

There are a few counts of this clone. The chain couples TRBV2 to TRBJ2-2; D remains unclear. The CDR3 consists of 15 residues. Germline V gene data show CDR1 as SNHLY and CDR2 as FYNNEI. V was shortened by 4 bases and J by 1 base, with 10 bases between the two germline ends. CDR3 sequence (DNA): TGTGCCAGCAGTGGGCAGTTAGGGAACACCGGGGAGCTGTTTTTT. This gives the protein CASSGQLGNTGELFF.

The chain has TRBV12-3 or TRBV12-4 and TRBJ2-7, with TRBD1 matching 7 bases. The CDR3 loop spans 13 amino acids. The ends lost 6 bases at V and 5 bases at J; junction bases unmatched: 7. Here the CDR3 reads CASSLNRGDEQYF. CDR3 nucleotide sequence: TGTGCCAGCAGCTTGAACAGGGGCGACGAGCAGTACTTC.

This clone occurred once. An end of the junction does not agree with germline; a read error may underlie this. The chain has TRBV13 and TRBJ2-3; 12 nucleotides line up with TRBD2. The germline V gene encodes CDR1 PRHDT and CDR2 FYEKMQ (reference sequence). The CDR3 has 16 residues. The CDR3 spells CASSIGLAGPTDTQYF. The CDR3 bases are TGTGCCAGCAGCATAGGACTAGCGGGGCCCACAGATACGCAGTATTTT.

CDR3 loop: CATSRGTSGSTDTQYF. The CDR3 DNA sequence: TGTGCCACCAGCAGGGGGACTAGCGGAAGCACAGATACGCAGTATTTT. This chain uses TRBV15 with TRBJ2-3; 11 nucleotides agree with TRBD2. Germline assignment: CDR1 LNHNV and CDR2 YYDKDF (reference sequence). This CDR3 contains 16 residues. The J segment lost 0 bases and the V segment lost 3 bases, leaving 2 bases of the junction unmatched.

This clone was found once. The rearrangement uses TRBV13 and TRBJ1-4, with a weak D call TRBD1 (5 bases). The CDR3 is made up of 14 amino acids. Germline-derived CDR1 and CDR2 are PRHDT and FYEKMQ (reference sequence). Trimming took off 6 bases at V and 8 bases at J, with 16 bases between the two ends. The CDR3 DNA reads as TGTGCCAGCAGGGCTGGGGGGGAAGGGGAAAAACTGTTTTTT. Translation gives CASRAGGEGEKLFF.

The V and J genes are TRBV9 and TRBJ2-5, with 8 bases that match TRBD1. Trimming removed 3 bases from V and 11 bases from J; junction bases left unmatched: 12. The CDR3 length is 14 residues. Germline V gene lookup returns CDR1 SGDLS and CDR2 YYNGEE. CDR3 nucleotide sequence: TGTGCCAGCAGCGAAGACAGGGGTGGCGGGACTCAGTACTTC. It specifies CASSEDRGGGTQYF. Combining the CDR3 with reference TRBV9 and TRBJ2-5 gives the whole variable domain DSGVTQTPKHLITATGQRVTLRCSPRSGDLSVYWYQQSLDQGLQFLIQYYNGEERAKGNILERFSAQQFPDLHSELNLSSLELGDSALYFCASSEDRGGGTQYFGPGTRLLVL.

This chain links TRBV2 with TRBJ2-1; no clear D gene. CDR1 is SNHLY, CDR2 FYNNEI, per germline. The CDR3 runs to 14 residues. V was shortened by 6 bases and J by 4 bases, with 13 bases between the two germline ends. Written as DNA, the CDR3 is TGTGCCAGCAGGGCGTCTATACGATACAATGAGCAGTTCTTC. It encodes CASRASIRYNEQFF.

In DNA form, the CDR3 reads TGTGCCAGCAGGGGCCCTGGCACAGATACGCAGTATTTT. Translating it yields CASRGPGTDTQYF. The genes are TRBV2 and TRBJ2-3; no clear D. The CDR3 contains 13 residues. Germline loops: CDR1 SNHLY, CDR2 FYNNEI. V lost 6 bases and J 1 base, leaving 8 bases between the germline ends.

The chain employs TRBV5-1 and TRBJ1-5; no reliable D call. Germline assignment: CDR1 SGHRS and CDR2 YFSETQ. Trimming left V 1 base short and J 4 bases short, with 6 bases between. The CDR3 runs 13 residues. The CDR3 DNA sequence: TGCGCCAGCAGCTTGACAGCTAATCAGCCCCAGCATTTT. This encodes CASSLTANQPQHF.

The rearrangement uses TRBV3-1 (or the pseudogene TRBV3-2) and TRBJ1-6; D call uncertain. The V end lost 0 bases, the J end lost 14 bases, and 14 bases lay between the germline ends. The germline V gene has CDR1 LGHDT and CDR2 YNNKEL (reference sequence). The CDR3 consists of 14 residues. The CDR3 nucleotides read TGTGCCAGCAGCCAAGAAGTGGACTTCCTATCCCTCCACTTT. It translates to CASSQEVDFLSLHF.

Comments on this clone: Within the sample, other DNA sequences also encode this same CDR3. DNA for the CDR3: TGTGCCAGCAGCCCACTATATGGGGGGAACACTGAAGCTTTCTTT. Protein sequence: CASSPLYGGNTEAFF. The V and J genes are TRBV7-9 and TRBJ1-1; D is perhaps TRBD1 (5 bases). Germline V gene data show CDR1 as SEHNR and CDR2 as FQNEAQ (reference sequence). Trimming shortened V by 5 bases and J by 1 base, and 14 bases separated the two germline ends. The CDR3 sequence is 15 residues long. Full variable domain (remainder filled in from reference TRBV7-9 and TRBJ1-1): DTGVSQNPRHKITKRGQNVTFRCDPISEHNRLYWYRQTLGQGPEFLTYFQNEAQLEKSRLLSDRFSAERPKGSFSTLEIQRTEQGDSAMYLCASSPLYGGNTEAFFGQGTRLTVV.

The chain carries TRBV19 and TRBJ1-4; no reliable D call. V lost 6 bases and J 8 bases, leaving 13 bases between the germline ends. The length of the CDR3 is 13 residues. CDR1 and CDR2 (germline): LNHDA, SQIVND (reference sequence). The DNA of the CDR3 is TGTGCCAGTAGGAACAGAAACGGGGAAAAACTGTTTTTT. Translation: CASRNRNGEKLFF.

The chain's CDR3 is CASSFQGQADTEAFF. The CDR3 nucleotides are TGCGCCAGCAGCTTCCAAGGACAGGCTGACACTGAAGCTTTCTTT. The J gene is TRBJ1-1, the V gene TRBV5-1; 7 bases agree with TRBD1. J lost 3 bases, V lost 2 bases, and 7 bases had no gene match. Germline-derived CDR1 and CDR2 are SGHRS and YFSETQ. The CDR3 is 15 residues long.

V gene TRBV10-3 combines with J gene TRBJ2-2; D is perhaps TRBD1 (6 bases). Germline values: CDR1 ENHRY, CDR2 SYGVKD. V was cut by 7 bases and J by 0 bases, with 15 bases left in between. The CDR3 totals 16 residues. The CDR3 nucleotides are TGTGCCATCACCGATGGACAGACGGCGAACACCGGGGAGCTGTTTTTT. Protein: CAITDGQTANTGELFF.

The chain couples TRBV5-4 to TRBJ2-2; possibly TRBD2 for D (5 bases). The CDR3 contains 15 residues. Germline CDR1 reads SGHNT; CDR2 reads YYREEE (reference sequence). CDR3 in amino acids: CASSLFGPYSGELFF. As DNA, the CDR3 is TGTGCTTCTAGCTTGTTTGGGCCCTACTCCGGGGAGCTGTTTTTT.

V usage is TRBV6-6 and J usage is TRBJ1-5, with a possible D match to TRBD1 (5 bases). The CDR3 loop spans 16 amino acids. CDR1 and CDR2 from the germline V gene are MNHNY and SVGAGI (reference sequence). V lost 0 bases and J 6 bases, leaving 15 bases between the germline ends. CDR3 nucleotide sequence: TGTGCCAGCAGTTACTCGGGGCGGACAAAGGTTCAGCCCCAGCATTTT. It translates to CASSYSGRTKVQPQHF.

The chain recombines TRBV5-1 with TRBJ2-5; TRBD2 aligns across 12 bases. The V gene's germline CDR1 is SGHRS and CDR2 YFSETQ. The CDR3 spans 17 residues. The V gene end was trimmed by 3 bases and the J gene end by 5 bases; junction bases not matched to a gene: 11. CDR3 coding DNA: TGCGCCAGCAGCTCTGGCAGCGCTAGCGGGGGGGCCGAGACCCAGTACTTC. Its translation is CASSSGSASGGAETQYF. The variable domain in full, with the rest retrieved from reference TRBV5-1 and TRBJ2-5, is KAGVTQTPRYLIKTRGQQVTLSCSPISGHRSVSWYQQTPGQGLQFLFEYFSETQRNKGNFPGRFSGRQFSNSRSEMNVSTLELGDSALYLCASSSGSASGGAETQYFGPGTRLLVL.

The genes are TRBV5-4 and TRBJ2-1; either TRBD1 or TRBD2 may supply D (5 bases each). Germline lookup yields CDR1 SGHNT and CDR2 YYREEE (reference sequence). The V end lost 4 bases, the J end lost 4 bases, and 21 bases lay between the germline ends. This CDR3 comprises 17 residues. The CDR3 spells CASSPTPGAGLYNEQFF. The CDR3 DNA reads TGTGCCAGCAGCCCGACCCCCGGGGCCGGACTGTACAATGAGCAGTTCTTC. Variable domain in full (rest from reference TRBV5-4 and TRBJ2-1): ETGVTQSPTHLIKTRGQQVTLRCSSQSGHNTVSWYQQALGQGPQFIFQYYREEENGRGNFPPRFSGLQFPNYSSELNVNALELDDSALYLCASSPTPGAGLYNEQFFGPGTRLTVL.

The rearrangement joins TRBV5-1 to TRBJ2-5, with D unresolved. Between the trimmed V and J ends, which lost 4 bases and 2 bases, there was a span of 15 bases. Germline V gene data show CDR1 as SGHRS and CDR2 as YFSETQ. The CDR3 extends over 15 amino acids. In nucleotides, the CDR3 is TGCGCCAGCAGCCTCTCGGACGGGTCTCAAGAGACCCAGTACTTC. This translates into CASSLSDGSQETQYF.

The chain uses TRBV12-2 and TRBJ2-5; the table's D call of TRBD2 was not tested on the DNA. TRBV12-2 has pseudogene status. The CDR3 runs 13 residues. This chain's CDR3 is CASRREIWETQYF. In DNA, the CDR3 is TGTGCAAGTCGCAGGGAGATCTGGGAGACCCAGTACTTC.

This CDR3 reads CASSRNRDTWANYGYTF. The CDR3 DNA is TGTGCCAGCAGCAGAAACCGGGACACATGGGCGAACTATGGCTACACCTTC. The chain employs TRBV7-2 and TRBJ1-2; D is perhaps TRBD1 (6 bases). CDR1 is SGHTA and CDR2 is FQGNSA in the germline V gene. CDR3 length equals 17 residues. V lost 5 bases, J lost 2 bases, and 21 bases lay in between.

CDR3 region: CASIPPGQGGPNTEAFF. For the CDR3, the DNA is TGTGCCAGCATCCCCCCTGGGCAGGGGGGGCCGAACACTGAAGCTTTCTTT. This chain connects TRBV2 to TRBJ1-1, with 7 bases lining up with TRBD1. Germline assignment: CDR1 SNHLY and CDR2 FYNNEI. The CDR3 is 17 residues long. Losses at the gene ends were 7 bases for V and 1 base for J; bases not matched to a gene: 15.

The chain employs TRBV7-9 and TRBJ1-1; 9 bases line up with TRBD1. V lost 5 bases to trimming and J lost 0 bases; unmatched junction nucleotides: 7. This CDR3 is built from 16 residues. The germline gives CDR1 SEHNR, CDR2 FQNEAQ (reference sequence). CDR3 protein: CASSPRQGVMNTEAFF. The DNA of the CDR3 is TGTGCCAGCAGCCCCCGACAGGGGGTGATGAACACTGAAGCTTTCTTT.